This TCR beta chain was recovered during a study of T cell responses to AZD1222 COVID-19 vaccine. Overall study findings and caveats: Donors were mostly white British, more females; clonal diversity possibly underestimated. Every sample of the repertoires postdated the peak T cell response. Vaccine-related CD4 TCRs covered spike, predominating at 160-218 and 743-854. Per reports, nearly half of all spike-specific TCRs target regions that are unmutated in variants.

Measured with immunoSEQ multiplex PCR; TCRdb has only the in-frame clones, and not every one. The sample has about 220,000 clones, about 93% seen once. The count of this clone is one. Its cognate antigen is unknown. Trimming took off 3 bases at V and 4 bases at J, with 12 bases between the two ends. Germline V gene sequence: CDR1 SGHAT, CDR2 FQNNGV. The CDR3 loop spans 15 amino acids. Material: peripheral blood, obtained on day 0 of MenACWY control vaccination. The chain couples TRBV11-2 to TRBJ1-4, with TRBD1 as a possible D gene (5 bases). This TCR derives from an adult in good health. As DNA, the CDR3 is TGTGCCAGCAGCTTCTCCGGGACTTTTAATGAAAAACTGTTTTTT. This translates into CASSFSGTFNEKLFF.